Listed below are T cell receptor beta chains from one sample, sequenced in a study of blood T cell repertoires in COVID-19. Libraries were prepared by immunoSEQ multiplex PCR; TCRdb keeps only in-frame clonotypes and omits some of them. The sample consists of some 85,000 clones, 75% to 85% of them appearing once. Sequenced sample: peripheral blood. The receptors here all came from a woman over 75 with acute or convalescent COVID-19. CDR3s include the opening cysteine and the closing phenylalanine or tryptophan. D genes are given only for firm matches. Only some rows state a clone size, as once, few, many or a class for expanded clones.

clone size	D gene	V gene	J gene	CDR3 protein	CDR3 DNA
many	-	TRBV29-1	TRBJ2-6	CSVGSRVAGANVLTF	TGCAGCGTCGGGAGTCGGGTAGCTGGGGCCAACGTCCTGACTTTC
-	TRBD1	TRBV5-1	TRBJ1-2	CASSPGQVGDYGYTF	TGCGCCAGCAGCCCCGGACAGGTCGGAGACTATGGCTACACCTTC
-	TRBD1	TRBV10-3	TRBJ2-5	CAISGQQGAETQYF	TGTGCCATCAGTGGACAACAGGGGGCTGAGACCCAGTACTTC
-	-	TRBV7-3	TRBJ2-1	CASSAQAQGYYGEQFF	TGTGCCAGCAGCGCCCAAGCGCAGGGTTACTACGGTGAGCAGTTCTTC
-	TRBD1	TRBV6-5	TRBJ1-2	CATLRDRVGYTF	TGTGCCACCCTCCGGGACAGGGTAGGCTACACCTTC
once	TRBD2	TRBV15	TRBJ2-7	CATSKLAGPYEQYF	TGTGCCACCAGCAAGTTAGCGGGGCCCTACGAGCAGTACTTC
once	TRBD2	TRBV5-1	TRBJ2-5	CASSLAAGGGGRMTQYF	TGCGCCAGCAGCTTGGCGGCGGGAGGTGGCGGTAGAATGACCCAGTACTTC
-	TRBD2	TRBV2	TRBJ2-1	CASNRLAGGNYNEQFF	TGTGCCAGCAACAGACTAGCGGGGGGGAACTACAATGAGCAGTTCTTC
-	TRBD1	TRBV27	TRBJ1-1	CASIMGTGNGWGNTEAFF	TGTGCCAGCATCATGGGGACAGGGAATGGGTGGGGGAACACTGAAGCTTTCTTT
-	-	TRBV19	TRBJ2-2	CASSLDSETGELFF	TGTGCCAGTAGTCTGGACAGTGAGACCGGGGAGCTGTTTTTT
-	TRBD1	TRBV6-6	TRBJ1-6	CASSPPGQGPPLHF	TGTGCCAGCAGTCCTCCGGGACAGGGCCCACCCCTCCACTTT
-	TRBD1	TRBV20-1	TRBJ1-2	CSASMTGIGYTF	TGCAGTGCTAGTATGACAGGGATTGGCTACACCTTC
-	-	TRBV6-1	TRBJ1-5	CASSEIDRTNQPQHF	TGTGCCAGCAGTGAAATCGACAGGACAAATCAGCCCCAGCATTTT
-	TRBD1	TRBV6-5	TRBJ1-6	CASSYGGTGGSPLHF	TGTGCCAGCAGTTACGGCGGGACAGGGGGGTCACCCCTCCACTTT